The 19 T cell receptor beta chains given below trace back to one sample, sequenced in a study of Ad26.COV2.S vaccination and SARS-CoV-2 variants. Treatment denoted: some 20 received Ad26.COV2.S at low or high dose, single or two shots; roughly 5 received placebo; per-sample allocation not given. Material that was analyzed had been drawn on day 63 after the first vaccine or placebo injection. Generated by immunoSEQ multiplex PCR, the TCRdb table keeps only in-frame clones and is missing some. The data show around 300,000 clones, around 89% seen once. This specimen was peripheral blood, taken in a trial of Ad26.COV2.S vaccine versus placebo. These receptors were collected from a person between 18 and 65 years old who received the Ad26.COV2.S COVID-19 vaccine or a placebo.

The sample holds many counts of this clone. The chain combines TRBV30 with TRBJ1-5, with D possibly being TRBD1 (5 bases). This CDR3 has 14 residues. CDR1 is GTSNPN and CDR2 is SVGIG in the germline V gene (reference sequence). The V and J ends lost 1 base and 3 bases respectively, with 10 bases between them. DNA of the CDR3: TGTGCCTGGAGTGGGGACCACCACAATCAGCCCCAGCATTTT. The encoded protein is CAWSGDHHNQPQHF.

The chain links TRBV4-1 to TRBJ2-1; 7 positions agree with TRBD1. The junction had 12 bases not matched to a gene; V was cut back by 6 bases and J by 7 bases. Germline loops: CDR1 MGHRA, CDR2 YSYEKL. This CDR3 comprises 15 residues. The CDR3 protein is CASRPGQESVNEQFF. For the CDR3, the DNA is TGCGCCAGCAGGCCCGGACAGGAGTCGGTTAATGAGCAGTTCTTC.

The chain carries TRBV6-6 and TRBJ1-1; tentative D call: TRBD1 (5 bases). Germline V gene lookup returns CDR1 MNHNY and CDR2 SVGAGI (reference sequence). This CDR3 is built from 14 residues. Trimming removed 5 bases at V and 10 bases at J, with 20 bases between. The CDR3 region is CASSHRQSTDRAFF. Here the CDR3 DNA reads TGTGCCAGCAGTCACAGACAGTCCACGGATAGAGCTTTCTTT.

The chain joins TRBV27 to TRBJ2-2; D may be TRBD1 (5 bases). Germline V gene lookup returns CDR1 MNHEY and CDR2 SMNVEV (reference sequence). The CDR3 sequence is 13 residues long. The V gene lost 3 bases and the J gene lost 7 bases, with 9 bases spanning the gap. The CDR3 sequence is CASSLGPGGELFF. The CDR3 nucleotides are TGTGCCAGCAGTTTGGGGCCCGGCGGGGAGCTGTTTTTT.

The V gene is TRBV18, the J gene TRBJ2-7; 9 bases line up with TRBD1. CDR1 is KGHSH and CDR2 is LQKENI in the germline V gene. J was trimmed by 4 bases and V by 3 bases; bases with no gene match: 4. This CDR3 comprises 14 residues. The CDR3 protein is CASSPYRGRYEQYF. CDR3 bases: TGTGCCAGCTCACCGTACAGGGGGCGGTACGAGCAGTACTTC.

The sample holds one count of this clone. The CDR3 spells CASSQDLEVAYNEQFF. The CDR3 region has the DNA TGTGCCAGCAGCCAAGATTTGGAAGTTGCCTACAATGAGCAGTTCTTC. The chain joins TRBV3-1 (or the pseudogene TRBV3-2) to TRBJ2-1; D is uncertain. V was cut by 0 bases and J by 2 bases, with 11 bases left in between. The CDR3 length is 16 residues. The germline V gene encodes CDR1 LGHDT and CDR2 YNNKEL (reference sequence).

For this clone: Other DNA sequences from this sample encode an identical CDR3 as well. V is TRBV5-1 and J is TRBJ2-7, with TRBD1 matching over 9 bases. There are 14 residues in the CDR3. V lost 3 bases and J lost 3; bases outside the gene matches: 4. Germline assignment: CDR1 SGHRS and CDR2 YFSETQ. In DNA form, the CDR3 reads TGCGCCAGCAGCTGGGGGACAGGGAGCTACGAGCAGTACTTC. This encodes CASSWGTGSYEQYF.

This chain uses TRBV28 with TRBJ2-7; the D is unclear. The CDR3 is 14 amino acids. Trimming took 1 base from V and 2 from J, leaving 9 bases between them. Germline CDR1 MDHEN, CDR2 SYDVKM. The CDR3 spells CASSLSRVPYEQYF. CDR3 DNA: TGTGCCAGCAGTTTATCTAGGGTACCCTACGAGCAGTACTTC.

This chain uses TRBV10-1 with TRBJ2-1; 11 bases fit TRBD2. Trimming removed 9 bases from V and 5 bases from J; junction bases left unmatched: 6. Germline V gives CDR1 WNHNN, CDR2 SYGVQD (reference sequence). The CDR3 runs to 14 residues. The CDR3 here is CARPGTSGNNEQFF. Written as DNA, the CDR3 is TGCGCCAGACCAGGGACTAGCGGAAACAATGAGCAGTTCTTC.

The chain carries TRBV6-5 and TRBJ2-2; 8 bases match TRBD1. Germline CDR1 and CDR2: MNHEY and SVGAGI. V trimming: 8 bases; J trimming: 2 bases; junction bases outside the gene matches: 4. CDR3 length equals 14 residues. The CDR3 protein is CASSGQANTGELFF. The CDR3 DNA reads TGTGCCAGCTCGGGACAGGCAAACACCGGGGAGCTGTTTTTT.

V gene TRBV29-1 combines with J gene TRBJ2-7, with D tentatively TRBD2 (6 bases). Looked up from germline, CDR1 is SQVTM and CDR2 is ANQGSEA. The germline V and J ends were trimmed by 4 bases and 6 bases, with 19 bases remaining between them. The CDR3 length is 14 residues. The CDR3 protein is CSVGTGDLESEQYF. The CDR3 bases are TGCAGCGTTGGGACGGGAGACCTGGAATCCGAGCAGTACTTC.

J is TRBJ2-7 and V is TRBV10-3; D not resolved. The CDR3 length is 12 residues. Trimming took 8 bases from V and 3 from J, leaving 11 bases between them. In germline, CDR1 is ENHRY, CDR2 SYGVKD. CDR3 sequence (DNA): TGTGCCATCTTGACGCCGGGCTACGAGCAGTACTTC. Translation: CAILTPGYEQYF.

The V call is TRBV27, the J call TRBJ1-5, with TRBD1 matching over 7 bases. This CDR3 contains 13 residues. The J segment lost 6 bases and the V segment lost 5 bases, leaving 4 bases of the junction unmatched. CDR1 MNHEY and CDR2 SMNVEV come from the germline V gene (reference sequence). CDR3 loop: CASSPYRGQPQHF. DNA of the CDR3: TGTGCCAGCAGTCCATACAGGGGTCAGCCCCAGCATTTT.

The V and J genes are TRBV5-4 and TRBJ2-3, with D maybe TRBD1 (6 bases). Trimming stripped 9 bases from V and 4 bases from J, with 15 bases between. Germline loops: CDR1 SGHNT, CDR2 YYREEE (reference sequence). The CDR3 covers 13 residues. Here the CDR3 reads CATHRESSDTQYF. In DNA, the CDR3 is TGTGCCACCCACAGGGAGTCTTCAGATACGCAGTATTTT.

V is TRBV2 and J is TRBJ2-3; D is unresolved. Germline V gene sequence: CDR1 SNHLY, CDR2 FYNNEI. V lost 8 bases and J lost 6, with 18 bases in between. The CDR3 is made up of 14 amino acids. The CDR3 protein is CASRPGMWSDTQYF. The CDR3 DNA reads TGTGCCAGCCGGCCCGGTATGTGGTCGGATACGCAGTATTTT. Full variable domain (rest looked up from reference TRBV2 and TRBJ2-3): EPEVTQTPSHQVTQMGQEVILRCVPISNHLYFYWYRQILGQKVEFLVSFYNNEISEKSEIFDDQFSVERPDGSNFTLKIRSTKLEDSAMYFCASRPGMWSDTQYFGPGTRLTVL.

The chain has TRBV18 and TRBJ2-7, with 7 nucleotides matching TRBD2. Looked up from germline, CDR1 is KGHSH and CDR2 is LQKENI. The CDR3 covers 14 residues. The ends lost 2 bases at V and 0 bases at J; junction bases unmatched: 1. CDR3 region: CASSPGTTSYEQYF. The CDR3 DNA is TGTGCCAGCTCACCAGGGACTACCTCCTACGAGCAGTACTTC.

The chain carries TRBV6-2 or TRBV6-3 and TRBJ2-1; TRBD1 matches 10 bases. After removal of 5 bases from V and 7 bases from J, the junction contained 5 bases not matched to a gene. CDR3 length: 14 amino acids. From germline, CDR1 is MNHEY and CDR2 SVGEGT. CDR3 amino acids: CASSGTGVRNEQFF. The CDR3 DNA sequence: TGTGCCAGCAGTGGGACAGGGGTTAGGAATGAGCAGTTCTTC.

V gene TRBV6-5 combines with J gene TRBJ2-2; 11 bases line up with TRBD1. The ends lost 8 bases at V and 3 bases at J; junction bases unmatched: 5. The CDR3 totals 15 residues. The germline V gene encodes CDR1 MNHEY and CDR2 SVGAGI. The chain's CDR3 is CASCRDRGYTGELFF. CDR3 sequence (DNA): TGTGCCAGCTGCCGGGACAGGGGGTACACCGGGGAGCTGTTTTTT.

In its sample, this clone was seen once. This chain links TRBV7-2 with TRBJ1-6, with 7 positions matching TRBD1. The germline gives CDR1 SGHTA, CDR2 FQGNSA. V shed 4 bases and J 13 bases; nucleotides not matched to a gene: 10. The CDR3 length is 14 residues. In nucleotides, the CDR3 is TGTGCCAGCAGCTCCCCGACAGGGTTTCTCCCCCTCCACTTT. Translated: CASSSPTGFLPLHF.